A selection of T cell receptor beta chains follows, all from one sample in a study of blood T cells in healthy people across ages. MiXCR was run by TCRdb on the 5' RACE reads, yielding one entry per CDR3 protein. This table holds approximately 810,000 distinct CDR3 sequences, 29% found once. Material: blood. Receptors originate from a woman of 80 years or more in good health. The CDR3 runs from the conserved cysteine through the conserved F or W. D genes are given only for firm matches. Only part of the rows carry a size: once, few, many, or a class if the clone is expanded.

D	V	size	J	length	CDR3	DNA
TRBD1	TRBV12-3/TRBV12-4	many	TRBJ1-2	15	CASTTRDRGGYGYTF	TGTGCCAGCACTACCCGGGACAGGGGAGGCTATGGCTACACCTTC
TRBD1	TRBV7-2	many	TRBJ2-1	15	CASNSRDRGYNEQFF	TGTGCCAGCAACTCCCGGGACAGGGGCTACAATGAGCAGTTCTTC
NA	TRBV21-1	NA	TRBJ1-1	15	CASSKSSGSDFEAFF	TGTGCCAGCAGCAAAAGCTCCGGGAGCGACTTTGAAGCTTTCTTC
NA	TRBV6-6	NA	TRBJ1-1	13	CASRGPMNTEAFF	TGTGCCAGCAGGGGACCTATGAACACTGAAGCTTTCTTT
NA	TRBV11-2	few	TRBJ2-7	11	CASSFWDEQYF	TGTGCCAGCAGCTTTTGGGACGAGCAGTACTTC
NA	TRBV5-1	many	TRBJ2-5	14	CASSLDVWMETQYF	TGCGCCAGCAGCTTGGATGTCTGGATGGAGACCCAGTACTTC
TRBD1	TRBV5-5	NA	TRBJ1-6	18	CASSKTRQGQTNNSPLHF	TGTGCCAGCAGCAAAACCCGACAGGGGCAAACCAATAATTCACCCCTCCACTTT
NA	TRBV6-5	once	TRBJ2-5	14	CASSYSGPPGTQYF	TGTGCCAGCAGTTACTCGGGCCCTCCGGGGACCCAGTACTTC
NA	TRBV3-1	many	TRBJ2-5	16	CASSLHGAGEQETQYF	TGTGCCAGCAGCCTCCATGGGGCAGGTGAACAAGAGACCCAGTACTTC
NA	TRBV5-4	many	TRBJ2-5	13	CASSFDPQETQYF	TGTGCCAGCAGCTTTGACCCCCAAGAGACCCAGTACTTC
TRBD1	TRBV2	NA	TRBJ2-7	15	CASSVTGGASYEQYF	TGTGCCAGCAGTGTAACAGGGGGCGCTTCCTACGAGCAGTACTTC
TRBD1	TRBV20-1	NA	TRBJ1-1	13	CSARDEAGGEAFF	TGCAGTGCTAGAGATGAGGCAGGGGGCGAAGCTTTCTTT
NA	TRBV7-2	many	TRBJ1-2	14	CASSLAQGGYGYTF	TGTGCCAGCAGCTTAGCGCAGGGCGGCTATGGCTACACCTTC
TRBD1	TRBV6-2/TRBV6-3	few	TRBJ1-1	14	CASIKAQGALEAFF	TGTGCCAGCATCAAGGCGCAGGGGGCTCTCGAAGCTTTCTTT
TRBD1	TRBV20-1	few	TRBJ1-5	13	CSASDRSNQPQHF	TGCAGTGCTTCGGACAGGAGCAATCAGCCCCAGCATTTT
NA	TRBV20-1	many	TRBJ1-6	12	CSAVEGNSPLHF	TGCAGTGCTGTAGAGGGAAATTCACCCCTCCACTTT
NA	TRBV12-3/TRBV12-4	many	TRBJ1-2	13	CASTLTAVDGYTF	TGTGCCAGTACGTTAACAGCTGTCGATGGCTACACCTTC
TRBD1	TRBV5-4	NA	TRBJ2-7	16	CASSALDRANGYEQYF	TGTGCCAGCAGCGCTCTTGACAGGGCCAACGGGTACGAGCAGTACTTC
TRBD1	TRBV7-9	many	TRBJ2-3	15	CASSRRTGGSDTQYF	TGTGCCAGCAGCCGGCGGACAGGGGGTAGTGATACGCAGTATTTT
NA	TRBV29-1	few	TRBJ1-1	13	CSVEGTGGTEAFF	TGCAGCGTTGAAGGCACTGGGGGCACTGAAGCTTTCTTT
NA	TRBV30	few	TRBJ1-2	12	CAWKGGGYGYTF	TGTGCCTGGAAGGGCGGTGGCTATGGCTACACCTTC
NA	TRBV6-1	many	TRBJ2-1	13	CASSLNPFAEQFF	TGTGCCAGCAGCCTTAACCCCTTCGCTGAGCAGTTCTTC
NA	TRBV7-9	NA	TRBJ2-5	13	CASSSQGGEAQYF	TGTGCCAGCAGCTCCCAGGGAGGAGAGGCCCAGTACTTC
TRBD1	TRBV7-2	many	TRBJ2-1	15	CASSLRGRGYNEQFF	TGTGCCAGCAGCTTGAGGGGGCGCGGCTACAATGAGCAGTTCTTC
NA	TRBV6-5	NA	TRBJ2-7	18	CASSYSTGVGSYAYEQYF	TGTGCCAGCAGTTACTCGACGGGTGTAGGCAGCTATGCCTACGAGCAGTACTTC
TRBD2	TRBV27	many	TRBJ2-1	19	CASSFRPPGGELAPNEQFF	TGTGCCAGCAGTTTCAGGCCCCCGGGGGGGGAGCTAGCCCCCAATGAGCAGTTCTTC
TRBD2	TRBV13	NA	TRBJ2-3	16	CASSLITGGILDTQYF	TGTGCCAGCAGCTTAATAACGGGGGGGATTTTAGATACGCAGTATTTT
NA	TRBV30	NA	TRBJ2-1	14	CAWSVPGAYNEQFF	TGTGCCTGGAGTGTTCCGGGGGCCTACAATGAGCAGTTCTTC
TRBD2	TRBV20-1	NA	TRBJ2-7	18	CSATLTSGRAVYNYEQYF	TGCAGTGCTACCCTGACTAGCGGGAGGGCCGTTTATAACTACGAGCAGTACTTC
NA	TRBV25-1	many	TRBJ2-1	15	CASRDVSSSYNEQFF	TGTGCCAGCAGGGACGTTTCTAGCTCCTACAATGAGCAGTTCTTC
TRBD1	TRBV5-1	many	TRBJ2-3	15	CASSFLGQGTDTQYF	TGCGCCAGCAGCTTTCTGGGACAGGGCACAGATACGCAGTATTTT
NA	TRBV12-3/TRBV12-4	NA	TRBJ2-1	13	CASSLMGQETQFF	TGTGCCAGCAGTTTAATGGGGCAGGAGACCCAGTTCTTC
TRBD2	TRBV27	many	TRBJ2-5	13	CASSGGAFETQYF	TGTGCCAGCAGCGGGGGGGCATTTGAGACCCAGTACTTC
TRBD1	TRBV20-1	many	TRBJ2-1	12	CRRDRAYNEQFF	TGCAGGCGGGACAGGGCGTACAATGAGCAGTTCTTC
TRBD2	TRBV12-3/TRBV12-4	NA	TRBJ2-3	16	CASSYADGGSTDTQYF	TGTGCCAGCAGTTATGCGGACGGGGGGAGCACAGATACGCAGTATTTT
TRBD2	TRBV12-3/TRBV12-4	many	TRBJ2-3	15	CASSLLAGVTDTQYF	TGTGCCAGCAGTTTACTAGCGGGGGTTACAGATACGCAGTATTTT
NA	TRBV24-1	many	TRBJ2-1	14	CATSREGSYNEQFF	TGTGCCACCAGCCGCGAGGGCTCCTACAATGAGCAGTTCTTC
NA	TRBV20-1	few	TRBJ1-5	16	CSARPPAGGGNQPQHF	TGCAGTGCTAGGCCCCCGGCCGGGGGGGGCAATCAGCCCCAGCATTTT
NA	TRBV11-3	once	TRBJ2-4	17	CAGSPDPTGRGRNIQYF	TGTGCCGGCAGCCCAGACCCCACGGGCCGGGGTAGAAACATTCAGTACTTC
NA	TRBV10-2	many	TRBJ2-7	12	CASSEGSREQYF	TGCGCCAGCAGTGAGGGGTCTCGGGAGCAGTACTTC
TRBD1	TRBV25-1	NA	TRBJ1-6	15	CASLPGQGVYSPLHF	TGTGCCAGCCTCCCGGGACAGGGGGTTTATTCACCCCTCCACTTT
NA	TRBV6-2/TRBV6-3	many	TRBJ1-1	14	CASSYSIAGAEAFF	TGTGCCAGCAGTTACTCGATTGCAGGCGCTGAAGCTTTCTTT
NA	TRBV6-2/TRBV6-3	once	TRBJ1-5	16	CASSYGQGSPNQPQHF	TGTGCCAGCAGTTACGGGCAGGGATCCCCCAATCAGCCCCAGCATTTT
TRBD2	TRBV12-3/TRBV12-4	NA	TRBJ2-3	16	CASSTASGVSADTEYF	TGTGCCAGCAGTACCGCTAGCGGAGTCAGCGCAGATACGGAGTATTTT
NA	TRBV6-4	few	TRBJ1-6	14	CASRSGRNNSPLHF	TGTGCCAGCAGATCGGGACGGAATAATTCACCCCTCCACTTT
NA	TRBV5-6	NA	TRBJ1-2	14	CASTLDRAIYGYTF	TGTGCCAGCACCTTAGACCGGGCCATCTATGGCTACACCTTC
NA	TRBV3-1	few	TRBJ1-2	15	CASSQGNLGVYGYTF	TGTGCCAGCAGCCAAGGCAATCTGGGGGTCTATGGCTACACCTTC
NA	TRBV5-1	NA	TRBJ1-2	13	CASSLTVTYGYTF	TGCGCCAGCAGCTTGACAGTTACCTATGGCTACACCTTC
TRBD1	TRBV7-2	many	TRBJ1-6	15	CASSLEGQLNSPLHF	TGTGCCAGCAGCTTAGAGGGACAGCTAAATTCACCCCTCCACTTT
TRBD2	TRBV7-6	many	TRBJ2-7	14	CASSLAGGGDEQYF	TGTGCCAGCAGCTTAGCGGGCGGGGGAGACGAGCAGTACTTC
NA	TRBV5-4	NA	TRBJ2-4	16	CASSSGGGLAKNIQYF	TGTGCCAGCAGCTCCGGAGGGGGGTTAGCCAAAAACATTCAGTACTTC
NA	TRBV7-2	many	TRBJ2-5	14	CASSLPSLQETQYF	TGTGCCAGCAGCTTACCATCGTTACAAGAGACCCAGTACTTC
TRBD2	TRBV12-3/TRBV12-4	few	TRBJ2-3	16	CASSAGTSVRSDTQYF	TGTGCCAGCAGTGCCGGGACTAGCGTGAGGTCAGATACGCAGTATTTT
NA	TRBV6-5	many	TRBJ2-2	13	CASRQGGTGELFF	TGTGCCAGCCGACAGGGAGGCACCGGGGAGCTGTTTTTT
NA	TRBV7-9	many	TRBJ2-7	15	CASSPPSGRGYEQYF	TGTGCCAGCAGCCCTCCCTCCGGTCGGGGCTACGAGCAGTACTTC
NA	TRBV30	NA	TRBJ2-7	15	CAWSGGLKSSYEQYF	TGTGCCTGGAGTGGTGGCCTGAAGAGCTCCTACGAGCAGTACTTC
NA	TRBV20-1	NA	TRBJ1-4	14	CSARPGVSNEKLFF	TGCAGTGCTAGACCAGGCGTATCTAATGAAAAACTGTTTTTT